Detailed here is one TCR beta chain. Its antigen remains unidentified. The entry originates in a study of STAT3 mutations in large granular lymphocyte leukemia. Regarding the study as a whole: At least one immunodominant TCR beta clonotype appeared in every T-cell large granular lymphocyte leukemia patient.

Trimming left V 2 bases short and J 3 bases short, with 12 bases between. The germline V gene encodes CDR1 SEHNR and CDR2 FQNEAQ (reference sequence). The CDR3 totals 15 residues. The protocol was immunoSEQ multiplex PCR, while the TCRdb copy is restricted to in-frame clones and leaves out a portion. This repertoire shows some 10,000 clones, approximately 90% found once; its top ten account for around 27%. Sequencing used peripheral blood mononuclear cells. This rearrangement joins TRBV7-9 to TRBJ2-3; a possible D gene is TRBD2 (5 bases). This receptor was identified in a man in his 60s with T-cell large granular lymphocyte leukemia. Some clones in this sample may be carry-over from other donors' samples. The CDR3 reads CASSLSGLPTDTQYF. The CDR3 bases are TGTGCCAGCAGCTTAAGTGGACTCCCTACAGATACGCAGTATTTT. Complete variable domain (other parts from reference TRBV7-9 and TRBJ2-3): DTGVSQNPRHKITKRGQNVTFRCDPISEHNRLYWYRQTLGQGPEFLTYFQNEAQLEKSRLLSDRFSAERPKGSFSTLEIQRTEQGDSAMYLCASSLSGLPTDTQYFGPGTRLTVL.